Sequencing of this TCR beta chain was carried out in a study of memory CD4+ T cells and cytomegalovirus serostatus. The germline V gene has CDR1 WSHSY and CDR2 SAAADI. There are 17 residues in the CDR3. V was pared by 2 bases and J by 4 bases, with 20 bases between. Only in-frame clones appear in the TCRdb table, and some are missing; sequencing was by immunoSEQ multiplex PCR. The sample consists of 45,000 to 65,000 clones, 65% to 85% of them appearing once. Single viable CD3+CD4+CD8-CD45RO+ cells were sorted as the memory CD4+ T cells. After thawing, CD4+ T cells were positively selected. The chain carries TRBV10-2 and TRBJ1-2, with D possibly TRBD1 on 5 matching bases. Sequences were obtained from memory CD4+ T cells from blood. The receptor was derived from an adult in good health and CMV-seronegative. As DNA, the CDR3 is TGCGCCAGCAGTGAGCCGGGACTCACCCGGGGAGGCTATGGCTACACCTTC. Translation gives CASSEPGLTRGGYGYTF.